This TCR beta chain is drawn from a study of T-cell reconstitution after alpha-beta-depleted transplantation in children. Researchers prepared the TCRbeta library using unique molecular identifiers, the study reports. TCRdb fed the PCR reads into MiXCR, producing one record per CDR3 protein. The table lists approximately 630,000 distinct CDR3 sequences, roughly 14% of them singletons. Study results and caveats: T-cell numbers and diversity one year post-transplant derived largely from freshly generated T cells. Diversity of TCRbeta at day 60 was high in some patients, arising from surviving recipient T cells and thymic progenitors. By about two months after transplant, alpha-beta T cells reportedly arose from several hundred graft clones that had expanded.

Germline lookup yields CDR1 SQVTM and CDR2 ANQGSEA. CDR3 length: 13 residues. To note about this clonotype: Its antigen is undetermined. Since a much larger clone is just one base distant, this may be a read error.

V is TRBV29-1 and J is TRBJ2-5; D call uncertain. The sample consisted of PBMCs, taken before TCRalphabeta/CD19-depleted stem cell transplant. This receptor was identified in a girl aged 2 to 9 with congenital amegakaryocytic thrombocytopenia, due to receive a stem cell transplant. CDR3 in amino acids: CSATVTHSETKYF. The CDR3 region has the DNA TGCAGCGCCACCGTGACACACTCTGAGACCAAGTACTTC.